The TCR beta chain described here comes from a study of OX40 agonist ivuxolimab in advanced cancers. As for the study more broadly: The costimulatory receptor OX40 (CD134) was targeted by ivuxolimab, a fully human IgG2 agonistic monoclonal antibody. Patients were allowed to have had prior anti-PD-1, anti-PD-L1 or anti-CTLA-4 therapy, and approximately 40% of the dose-escalation patients had previously received checkpoint inhibitors. Intravenous ivuxolimab was administered to patients every 2 weeks at six dose levels: 0.01, 0.1, 0.3, 1.5, 3 and 10 mg/kg. Of the approximately 50 patients in dose escalation, about 20 had hepatocellular carcinoma, about 15 had melanoma, 9 had renal cell carcinoma and 9 had head and neck cancer. Peripheral TCRbeta sequencing aimed to test whether ivuxolimab altered TCR sequence diversity and caused clonal T-cell expansion. Partial responses occurred in three dose-escalation patients: two with cutaneous melanoma and one with hepatocellular carcinoma. The monotherapy dose-escalation portion (N of about 47 patients) of the phase I ivuxolimab trial is reported in the paper. In the dose-escalation cohort, 75% to 90% of patients were male, and the mean age was roughly 60 years with a range of roughly 23 to 79. Overall results and qualifications from the work: Low levels of normalized T-cell clonal expansion were also seen in some patients who did not respond. After ivuxolimab, expanded clones were on average more numerous among CD8+ T cells than among CD4+ T cells. Clonal expansion of both CD4+ and CD8+ blood T cells was observed from baseline to week 6 at doses 0.1 to 3.0 mg/kg. In the 0.1-3.0 mg/kg groups, partial responders were among the patients with the lowest normalized peripheral clonal expansion, particularly in CD8+ T cells. The antigen specificity of the clonally expanded peripheral T cells was not determined.

Germline trimming: 3 bases from V, 6 bases from J; junction bases outside gene matches: 4. The CDR3 holds 15 amino acids from the cysteine to the phenylalanine. Only the CDR3 portion is preserved as DNA: 45 bases, with reading frame beginning at the first base. From a lookup of the germline V gene, CDR1 and CDR2 are SGHTA and FQGTGA. Regarding this clone: Its antigen remains unidentified. No base-level quality is on record; no much larger clone is a single base apart.

The trial excluded patients who had a history of autoimmune disease or were on systemic immunosuppression. Peripheral blood for TCR sequencing was collected from all dose cohorts at baseline, on cycle 4 day 1, and on cycle 7 day 1. The samples were taken from a phase I, first-in-human, multicenter, open-label dose-escalation trial of ivuxolimab. The trial enrolled adults with locally advanced or metastatic head and neck squamous cell, hepatocellular, melanoma or renal cell carcinoma. Before TCR sequencing, CD4+ T cells and CD8+ T cells from peripheral blood were sorted into separate populations. To sequence the TCRbeta CDR3 region, genomic DNA was isolated from the sorted cells. TCRbeta CDR3 regions were sequenced using the immunoSEQ Assay. Not all clones reach the TCRdb copy of this immuneACCESS table, which keeps in-frame sequences only. Checked studies attribute under half of the gap to unresolved V genes and leave the rest unexplained. Across this sample there are some 59,000 clones, with 70% to 90% seen only once. Approximately 5% of the sample goes to the ten largest clones.

Here the chain combines TRBV7-3 and TRBJ2-2, and 10 bases in between align with TRBD2. The sequence came from an adult with an advanced solid tumor such as melanoma, head and neck, liver or kidney cancer. The sequencing used CD4+ or CD8+ T cells sorted from blood, collected in a trial of the OX40 agonist ivuxolimab. DNA sequence: TGTGCCAGCAGCTTTGATAGCGGGAGGTCCGGGGAGCTGTTTTTT. Protein translation: CASSFDSGRSGELFF.